This TCR beta chain was captured in a study of T cell responses to AZD1222 COVID-19 vaccine. Investigators merged groups given second doses at roughly 4 or roughly 12 weeks. Repertoires were generated with immunoSEQ multiplex PCR, while TCRdb's copy carries only in-frame clones and drops some. Among 95,000 to 150,000 clones, just over 90% were seen once, and the ten largest hold approximately 5%. Looked up from germline, CDR1 is LNHDA and CDR2 is SQIVND (reference sequence). The trim removed 3 bases at V and 2 bases at J, leaving 6 bases unmatched. The CDR3 contains 16 residues. This clonotype was obtained from an adult who received the AZD1222 COVID-19 vaccine. The source was peripheral blood, collected 28 days after the second AZD1222 dose. The chain uses TRBV19 and TRBJ2-3; 9 nucleotides line up with TRBD2. The CDR3 reads CASSIPAGGFTDTQYF. The CDR3 region has the DNA TGTGCCAGTAGTATTCCAGCGGGGGGTTTCACAGATACGCAGTATTTT.